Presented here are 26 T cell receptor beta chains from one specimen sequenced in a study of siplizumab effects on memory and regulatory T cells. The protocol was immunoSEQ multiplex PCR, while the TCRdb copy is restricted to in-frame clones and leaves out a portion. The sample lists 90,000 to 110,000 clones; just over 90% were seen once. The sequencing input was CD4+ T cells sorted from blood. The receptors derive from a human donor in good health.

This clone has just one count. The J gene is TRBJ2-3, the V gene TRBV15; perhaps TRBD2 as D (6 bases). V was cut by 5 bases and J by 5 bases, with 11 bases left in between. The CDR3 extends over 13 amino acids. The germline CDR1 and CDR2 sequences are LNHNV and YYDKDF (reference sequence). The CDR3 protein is CATSQGGQDTQYF. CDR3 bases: TGTGCCACCAGCCAGGGAGGCCAAGATACGCAGTATTTT.

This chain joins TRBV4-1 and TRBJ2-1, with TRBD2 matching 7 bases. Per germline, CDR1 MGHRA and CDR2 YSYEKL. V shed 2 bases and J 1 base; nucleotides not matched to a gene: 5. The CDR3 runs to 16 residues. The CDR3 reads CASSQRGRESYNEQFF. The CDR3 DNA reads TGCGCCAGCAGCCAAAGAGGGCGGGAGTCCTACAATGAGCAGTTCTTC.

The CDR3 DNA sequence: TGCGCCAGCAGCTGGGAGGGACAACTCAGCTCCTATAATTCACCCCTCCACTTT. It translates to CASSWEGQLSSYNSPLHF. The rearrangement uses TRBV5-1 and TRBJ1-6; a possible D gene is TRBD1 (6 bases). The CDR3 length is 18 residues. Trimming stripped 3 bases from V and 0 bases from J, with 16 bases between. Germline V gene lookup returns CDR1 SGHRS and CDR2 YFSETQ.

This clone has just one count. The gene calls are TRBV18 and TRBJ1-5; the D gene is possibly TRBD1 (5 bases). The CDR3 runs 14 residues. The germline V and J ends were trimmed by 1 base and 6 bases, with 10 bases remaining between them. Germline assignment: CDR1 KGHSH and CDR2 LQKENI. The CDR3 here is CASSPQGSSQPQHF. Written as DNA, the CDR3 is TGTGCCAGCTCACCACAGGGGAGTTCTCAGCCCCAGCATTTT. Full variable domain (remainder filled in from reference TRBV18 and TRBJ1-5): NAGVMQNPRHLVRRRGQEARLRCSPMKGHSHVYWYRQLPEEGLKFMVYLQKENIIDESGMPKERFSAEFPKEGPSILRIQQVVRGDSAAYFCASSPQGSSQPQHFGDGTRLSIL.

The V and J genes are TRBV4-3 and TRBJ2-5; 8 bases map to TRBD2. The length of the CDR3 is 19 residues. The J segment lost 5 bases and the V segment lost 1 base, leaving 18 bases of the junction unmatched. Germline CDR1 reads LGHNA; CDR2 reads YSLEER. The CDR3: CASSQVGSWLAGLRETQYF. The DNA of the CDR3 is TGCGCCAGCAGCCAAGTTGGTAGCTGGCTAGCGGGCCTCCGGGAGACCCAGTACTTC.

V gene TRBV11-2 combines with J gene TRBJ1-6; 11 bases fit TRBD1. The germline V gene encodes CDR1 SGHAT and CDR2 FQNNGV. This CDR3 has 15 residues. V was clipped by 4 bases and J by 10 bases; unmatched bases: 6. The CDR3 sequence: CASSWRTGGGSPLHF. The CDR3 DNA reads TGTGCCAGCAGCTGGCGGACAGGGGGCGGCTCACCCCTCCACTTT. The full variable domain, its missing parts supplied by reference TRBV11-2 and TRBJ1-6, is EAGVAQSPRYKIIEKRQSVAFWCNPISGHATLYWYQQILGQGPKLLIQFQNNGVVDDSQLPKDRFSAERLKGVDSTLKIQPAKLEDSAVYLCASSWRTGGGSPLHFGNGTRLTVT.

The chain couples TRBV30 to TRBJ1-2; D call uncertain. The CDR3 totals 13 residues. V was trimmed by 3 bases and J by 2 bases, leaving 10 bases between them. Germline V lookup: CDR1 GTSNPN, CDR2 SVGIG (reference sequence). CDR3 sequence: CAWSPGGNYGYTF. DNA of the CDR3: TGTGCCTGGAGCCCGGGAGGGAACTATGGCTACACCTTC.

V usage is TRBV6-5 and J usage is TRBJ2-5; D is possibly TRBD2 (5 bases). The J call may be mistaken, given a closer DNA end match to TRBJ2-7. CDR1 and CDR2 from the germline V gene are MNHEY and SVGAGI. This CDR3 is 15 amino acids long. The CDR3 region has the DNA TGTGCCAGCAGTTACTCCCGTACTAGCTCCTACGAGCAGTACTTC. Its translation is CASSYSRTSSYEQYF.

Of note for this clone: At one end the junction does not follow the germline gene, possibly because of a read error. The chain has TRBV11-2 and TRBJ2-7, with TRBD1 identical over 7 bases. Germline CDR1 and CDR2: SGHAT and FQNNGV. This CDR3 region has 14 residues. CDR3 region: CASSSRQGSHEQYF. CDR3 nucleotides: TGTGCCAGCAGCTCAAGACAGGGCTCCCACGAGCAGTACTTC.

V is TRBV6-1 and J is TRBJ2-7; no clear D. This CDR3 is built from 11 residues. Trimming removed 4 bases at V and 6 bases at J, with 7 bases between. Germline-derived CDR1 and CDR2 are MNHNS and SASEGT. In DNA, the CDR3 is TGTGCCAGCAGTGGGGTGGGCGAGCAGTACTTC. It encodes CASSGVGEQYF.

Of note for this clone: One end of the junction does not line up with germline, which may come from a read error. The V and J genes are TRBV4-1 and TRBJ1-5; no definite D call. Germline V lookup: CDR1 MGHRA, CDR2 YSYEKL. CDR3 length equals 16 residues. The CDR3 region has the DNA TGCGCCAGCAGCCAAGATCTCCACAGATTATATCAACCCCAGCATTTT. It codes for CASSQDLHRLYQPQHF.

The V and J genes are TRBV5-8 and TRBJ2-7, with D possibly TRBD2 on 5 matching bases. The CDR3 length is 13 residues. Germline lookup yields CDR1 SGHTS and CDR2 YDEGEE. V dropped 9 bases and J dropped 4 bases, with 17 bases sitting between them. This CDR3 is CATRMEGGYEQYF. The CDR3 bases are TGTGCCACGAGGATGGAAGGAGGATACGAGCAGTACTTC.

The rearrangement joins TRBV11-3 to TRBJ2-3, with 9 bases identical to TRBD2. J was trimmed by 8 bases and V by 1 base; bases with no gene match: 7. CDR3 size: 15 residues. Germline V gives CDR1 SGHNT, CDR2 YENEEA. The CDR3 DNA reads TGTGCCAGCAGCTTAGCGCTAGCGGGAAGCGGTACGCAGTATTTT. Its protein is CASSLALAGSGTQYF.

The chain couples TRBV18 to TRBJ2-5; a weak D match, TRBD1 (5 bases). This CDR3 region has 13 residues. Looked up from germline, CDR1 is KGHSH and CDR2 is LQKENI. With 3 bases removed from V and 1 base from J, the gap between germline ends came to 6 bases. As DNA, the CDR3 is TGTGCCAGCTCACCGACAGTCCAAGAGACCCAGTACTTC. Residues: CASSPTVQETQYF.

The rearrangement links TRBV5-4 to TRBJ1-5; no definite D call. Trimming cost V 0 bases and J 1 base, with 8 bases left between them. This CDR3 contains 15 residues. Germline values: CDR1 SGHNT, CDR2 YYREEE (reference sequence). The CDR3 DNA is TGTGCCAGCAGCTTGGTCGGCTGGAGCAATCAGCCCCAGCATTTT. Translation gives CASSLVGWSNQPQHF.

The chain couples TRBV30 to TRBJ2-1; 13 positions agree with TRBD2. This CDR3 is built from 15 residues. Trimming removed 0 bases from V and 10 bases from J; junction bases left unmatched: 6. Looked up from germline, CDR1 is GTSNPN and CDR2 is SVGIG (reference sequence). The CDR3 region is CAWSVLAGGPGEQFF. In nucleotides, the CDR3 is TGTGCCTGGAGTGTACTAGCGGGAGGGCCGGGAGAGCAGTTCTTC.

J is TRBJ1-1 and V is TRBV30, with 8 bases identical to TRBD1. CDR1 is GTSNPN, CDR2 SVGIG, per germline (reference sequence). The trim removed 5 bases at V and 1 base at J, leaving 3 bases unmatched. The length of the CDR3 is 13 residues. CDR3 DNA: TGTGCCTGGGACAGGGGCAAGAACACTGAAGCTTTCTTT. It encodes CAWDRGKNTEAFF. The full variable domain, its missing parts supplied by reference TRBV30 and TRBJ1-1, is SQTIHQWPATLVQPVGSPLSLECTVEGTSNPNLYWYRQAAGRGLQLLFYSVGIGQISSEVPQNLSASRPQDRQFILSSKKLLLSDSGFYLCAWDRGKNTEAFFGQGTRLTVV.

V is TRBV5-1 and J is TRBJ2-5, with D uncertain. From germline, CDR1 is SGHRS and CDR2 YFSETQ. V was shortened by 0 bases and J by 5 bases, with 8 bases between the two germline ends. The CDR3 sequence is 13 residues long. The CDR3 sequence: CASSLGLGETQYF. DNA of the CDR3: TGCGCCAGCAGCTTGGGACTGGGGGAGACCCAGTACTTC.

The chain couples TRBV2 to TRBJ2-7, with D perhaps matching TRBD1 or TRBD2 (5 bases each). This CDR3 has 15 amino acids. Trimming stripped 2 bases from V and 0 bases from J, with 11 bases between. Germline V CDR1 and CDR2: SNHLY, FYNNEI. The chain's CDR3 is CASSEIAGSSYEQYF. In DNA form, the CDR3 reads TGTGCCAGCAGTGAAATCGCAGGGAGCTCCTACGAGCAGTACTTC.

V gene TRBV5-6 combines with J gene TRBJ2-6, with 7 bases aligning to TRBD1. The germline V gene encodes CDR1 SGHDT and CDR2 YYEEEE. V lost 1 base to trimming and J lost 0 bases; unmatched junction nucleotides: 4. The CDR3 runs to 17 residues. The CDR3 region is CASSLPGQTSGANVLTF. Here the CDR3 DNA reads TGTGCCAGCAGCTTGCCGGGACAGACCTCTGGGGCCAACGTCCTGACTTTC.

This chain's CDR3 is CAWSGEGSTNEKLFF. The DNA for the CDR3 is TGTGCCTGGAGTGGAGAGGGCTCAACTAATGAAAAACTGTTTTTT. The gene calls are TRBV30 and TRBJ1-4, with D unresolved. The CDR3 is 15 amino acids. The V and J ends lost 1 base and 0 bases respectively, with 9 bases between them. CDR1 is GTSNPN and CDR2 is SVGIG in the germline V gene (reference sequence).

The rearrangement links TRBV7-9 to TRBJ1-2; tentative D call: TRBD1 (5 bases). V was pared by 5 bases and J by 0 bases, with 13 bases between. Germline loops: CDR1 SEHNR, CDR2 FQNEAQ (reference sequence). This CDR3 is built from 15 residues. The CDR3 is CASSAGPRTNYGYTF. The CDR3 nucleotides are TGTGCCAGCAGCGCGGGACCGAGGACTAACTATGGCTACACCTTC.

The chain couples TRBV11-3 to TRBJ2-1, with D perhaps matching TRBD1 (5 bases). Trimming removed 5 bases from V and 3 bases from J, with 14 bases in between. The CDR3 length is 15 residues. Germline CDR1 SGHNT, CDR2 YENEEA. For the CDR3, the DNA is TGTGCCAGCAGCGATATAGGACATTTCTACAATGAGCAGTTCTTC. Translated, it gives CASSDIGHFYNEQFF.

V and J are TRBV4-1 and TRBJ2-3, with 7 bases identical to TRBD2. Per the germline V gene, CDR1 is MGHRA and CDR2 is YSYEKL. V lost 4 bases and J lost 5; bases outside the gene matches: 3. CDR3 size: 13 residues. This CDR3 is CASSLPGGDTQYF. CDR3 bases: TGCGCCAGCAGCCTGCCGGGGGGAGATACGCAGTATTTT.

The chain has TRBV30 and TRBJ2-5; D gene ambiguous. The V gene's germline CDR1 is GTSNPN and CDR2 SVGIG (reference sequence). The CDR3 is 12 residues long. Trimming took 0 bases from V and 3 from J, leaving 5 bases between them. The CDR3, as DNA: TGTGCCTGGAGTGTCCCAGAAGAGACCCAGTACTTC. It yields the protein CAWSVPEETQYF.

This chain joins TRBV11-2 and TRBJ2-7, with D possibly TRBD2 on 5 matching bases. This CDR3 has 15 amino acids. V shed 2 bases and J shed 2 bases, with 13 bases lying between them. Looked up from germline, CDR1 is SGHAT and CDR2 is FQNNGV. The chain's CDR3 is CASSLYPGSAYEQYF. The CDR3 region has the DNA TGTGCCAGCAGCTTATATCCGGGGTCGGCCTACGAGCAGTACTTC. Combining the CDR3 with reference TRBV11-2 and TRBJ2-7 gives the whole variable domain EAGVAQSPRYKIIEKRQSVAFWCNPISGHATLYWYQQILGQGPKLLIQFQNNGVVDDSQLPKDRFSAERLKGVDSTLKIQPAKLEDSAVYLCASSLYPGSAYEQYFGPGTRLTVT.